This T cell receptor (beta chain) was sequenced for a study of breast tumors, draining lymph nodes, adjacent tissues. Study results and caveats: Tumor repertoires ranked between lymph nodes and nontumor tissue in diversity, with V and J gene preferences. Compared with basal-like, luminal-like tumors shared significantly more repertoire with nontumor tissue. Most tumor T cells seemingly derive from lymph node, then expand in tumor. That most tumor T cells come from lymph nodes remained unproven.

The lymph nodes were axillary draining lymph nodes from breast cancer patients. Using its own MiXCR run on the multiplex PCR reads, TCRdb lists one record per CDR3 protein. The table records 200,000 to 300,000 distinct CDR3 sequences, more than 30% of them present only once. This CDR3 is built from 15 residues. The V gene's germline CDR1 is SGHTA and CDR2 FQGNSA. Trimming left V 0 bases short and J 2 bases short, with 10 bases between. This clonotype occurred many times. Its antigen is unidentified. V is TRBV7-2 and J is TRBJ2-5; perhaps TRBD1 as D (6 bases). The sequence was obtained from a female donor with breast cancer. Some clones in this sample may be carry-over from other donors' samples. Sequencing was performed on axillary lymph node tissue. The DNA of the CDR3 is TGTGCCAGCAGCTTAGCGGGGGCAGTTCAAGAGACCCAGTACTTC. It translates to CASSLAGAVQETQYF.